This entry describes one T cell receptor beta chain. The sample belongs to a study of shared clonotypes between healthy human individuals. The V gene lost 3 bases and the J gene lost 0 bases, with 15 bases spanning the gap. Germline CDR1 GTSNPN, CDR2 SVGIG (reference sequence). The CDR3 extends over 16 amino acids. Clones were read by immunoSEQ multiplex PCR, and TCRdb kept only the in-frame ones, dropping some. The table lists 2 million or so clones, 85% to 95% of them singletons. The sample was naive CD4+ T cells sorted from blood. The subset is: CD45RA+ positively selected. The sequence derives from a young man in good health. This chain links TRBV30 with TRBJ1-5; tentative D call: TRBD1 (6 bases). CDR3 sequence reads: CAWSLKGQNSNQPQHF. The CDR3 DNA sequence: TGTGCCTGGAGCCTTAAAGGACAGAATAGCAATCAGCCCCAGCATTTT.